The clone carrying this T cell receptor beta chain turned up a few times. Its antigen is not known. This entry is derived from a study of cytomegalovirus exposure and HLA in healthy donors. Overall study findings and caveats: Data from an earlier analysis indicated that most TCR beta V segments were productive either about 90% or about 30% of the time.

The PCR ran on 60 Vbeta and 13 Jbeta primers. Assay: immunoSEQ multiplex PCR; the TCRdb copy retains only in-frame clones and omits some. This sample has 70,000 or so clones, with around 82% found just once. The V end was cut by 2 bases, the J end by 5 bases, with 19 bases between. Germline CDR1 and CDR2: MDHEN and SYDVKM. The CDR3 is 17 amino acids. The receptor's source is a man between 18 and 29 years old in good health and CMV-seronegative. Sequencing was performed on PBMCs. The rearrangement joins TRBV28 to TRBJ1-5; D not resolved. The chain's CDR3 is CASSLGKRGKRDQPQHF. CDR3 sequence (DNA): TGTGCCAGCAGTTTAGGTAAAAGAGGGAAGCGAGATCAGCCCCAGCATTTT.